Each of the 2 T cell receptor beta chains below was sequenced from the same sample in a study of blood T cells in healthy people across ages. Primed by a sample-barcoded 5' primer and a J-beta primer mix, a second PCR proceeded for roughly 7 to 12 cycles. A single record per CDR3 protein comes from TCRdb applying MiXCR to the 5' RACE reads. The sample contains about 1.7 million distinct CDR3 sequences, 25% to 30% of which appear only once. Sequencing was performed on blood. These receptors came from a woman younger than 45 in good health.

The rearrangement uses TRBV7-9 and TRBJ2-1; 10 bases are shared with TRBD2. V lost 3 bases to trimming and J lost 4 bases; unmatched junction nucleotides: 6. The CDR3 sequence is 16 residues long. Germline V gives CDR1 SEHNR, CDR2 FQNEAQ (reference sequence). The CDR3 coding sequence is TGTGCCAGCAGCTTCTACGGACTAGCGGAATACAATGAGCAGTTCTTC. It is translated as CASSFYGLAEYNEQFF.

The V and J genes are TRBV7-9 and TRBJ1-5; D is undetermined. This CDR3 comprises 13 residues. Per germline, CDR1 SEHNR and CDR2 FQNEAQ (reference sequence). V was shortened by 1 base and J by 8 bases, with 9 bases between the two germline ends. CDR3 protein: CASSLDRVKPQHF. CDR3 sequence (DNA): TGTGCCAGCAGCTTAGACAGAGTAAAGCCCCAGCATTTT.